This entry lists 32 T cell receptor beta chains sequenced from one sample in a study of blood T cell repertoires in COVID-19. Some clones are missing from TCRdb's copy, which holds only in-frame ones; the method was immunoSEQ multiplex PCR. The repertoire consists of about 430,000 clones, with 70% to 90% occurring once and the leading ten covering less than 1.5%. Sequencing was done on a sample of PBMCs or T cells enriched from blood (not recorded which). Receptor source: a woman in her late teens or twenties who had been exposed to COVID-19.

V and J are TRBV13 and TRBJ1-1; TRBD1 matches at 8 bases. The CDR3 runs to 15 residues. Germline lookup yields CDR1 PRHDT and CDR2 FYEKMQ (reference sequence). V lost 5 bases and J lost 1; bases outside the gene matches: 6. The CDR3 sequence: CASSRGQEANTEAFF. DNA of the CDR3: TGTGCCAGCAGCAGGGGACAGGAGGCGAACACTGAAGCTTTCTTT.

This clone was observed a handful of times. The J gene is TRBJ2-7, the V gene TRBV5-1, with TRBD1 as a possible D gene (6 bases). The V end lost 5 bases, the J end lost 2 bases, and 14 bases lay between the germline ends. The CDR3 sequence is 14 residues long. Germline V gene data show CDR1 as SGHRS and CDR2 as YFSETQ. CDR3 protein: CASRPGTTAYEQYF. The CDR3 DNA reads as TGCGCCAGCAGACCCGGGACAACAGCCTACGAGCAGTACTTC.

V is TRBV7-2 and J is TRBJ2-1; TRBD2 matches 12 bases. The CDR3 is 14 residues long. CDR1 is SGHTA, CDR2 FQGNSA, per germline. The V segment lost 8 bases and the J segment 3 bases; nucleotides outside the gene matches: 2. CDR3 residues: CASGLAGNYNEQFF. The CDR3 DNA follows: TGTGCCAGCGGACTAGCGGGGAACTACAATGAGCAGTTCTTC.

Here the CDR3 reads CASSQGPGTNVLTF. The CDR3 bases are TGTGCCAGCAGCCAAGGGCCCGGGACCAACGTCCTGACTTTC. This chain uses TRBV14 with TRBJ2-6; D may be TRBD2 (5 bases). CDR3 length: 14 residues. The germline V gene has CDR1 SGHDN and CDR2 FVKESK. Trimming removed 1 base from V and 8 bases from J, with 9 bases in between.

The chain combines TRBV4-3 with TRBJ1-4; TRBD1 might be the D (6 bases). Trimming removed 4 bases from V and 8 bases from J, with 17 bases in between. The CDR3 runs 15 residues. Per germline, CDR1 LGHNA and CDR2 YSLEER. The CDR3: CASSLRGGPGEKLFF. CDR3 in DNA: TGCGCCAGCAGCCTACGGGGGGGGCCGGGAGAAAAACTGTTTTTT.

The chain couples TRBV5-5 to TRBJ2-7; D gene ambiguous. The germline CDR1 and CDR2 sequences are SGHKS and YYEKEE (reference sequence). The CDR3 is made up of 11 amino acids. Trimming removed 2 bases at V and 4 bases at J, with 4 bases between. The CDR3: CASSFRYEQYF. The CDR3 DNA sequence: TGTGCCAGCAGCTTTAGATACGAGCAGTACTTC.

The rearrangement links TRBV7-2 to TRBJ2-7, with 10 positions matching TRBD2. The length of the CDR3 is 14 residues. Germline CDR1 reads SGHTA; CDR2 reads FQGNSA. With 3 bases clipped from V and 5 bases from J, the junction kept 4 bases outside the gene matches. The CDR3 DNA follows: TGTGCCAGCAGCTTTAGCGGGAGGAGGAACGAGCAGTACTTC. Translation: CASSFSGRRNEQYF.

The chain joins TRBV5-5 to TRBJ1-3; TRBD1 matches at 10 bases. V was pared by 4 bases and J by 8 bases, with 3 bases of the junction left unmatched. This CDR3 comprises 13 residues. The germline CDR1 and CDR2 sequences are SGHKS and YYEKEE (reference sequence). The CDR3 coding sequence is TGTGCCAGCAGCGGGACAGGGGCTCACACCATATATTTT. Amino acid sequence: CASSGTGAHTIYF.

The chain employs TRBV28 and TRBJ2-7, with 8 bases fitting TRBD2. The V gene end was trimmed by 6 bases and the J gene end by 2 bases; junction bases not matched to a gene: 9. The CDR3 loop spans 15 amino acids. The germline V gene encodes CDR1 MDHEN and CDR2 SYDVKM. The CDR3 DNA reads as TGTGCCAGCAGCCCAGTCGGGGGGGGACCCTACGAGCAGTACTTC. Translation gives CASSPVGGGPYEQYF.

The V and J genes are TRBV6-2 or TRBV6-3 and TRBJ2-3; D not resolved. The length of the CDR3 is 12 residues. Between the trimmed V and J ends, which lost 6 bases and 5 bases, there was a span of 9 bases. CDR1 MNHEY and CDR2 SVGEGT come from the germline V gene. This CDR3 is CASSELRDTQYF. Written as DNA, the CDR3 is TGTGCCAGCAGCGAACTGAGAGATACGCAGTATTTT.

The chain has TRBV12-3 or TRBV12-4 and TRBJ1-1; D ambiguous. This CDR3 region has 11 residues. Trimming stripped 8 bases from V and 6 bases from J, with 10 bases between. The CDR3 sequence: CASGHSPEAFF. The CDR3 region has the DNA TGTGCCAGCGGGCACAGCCCTGAAGCTTTCTTT.

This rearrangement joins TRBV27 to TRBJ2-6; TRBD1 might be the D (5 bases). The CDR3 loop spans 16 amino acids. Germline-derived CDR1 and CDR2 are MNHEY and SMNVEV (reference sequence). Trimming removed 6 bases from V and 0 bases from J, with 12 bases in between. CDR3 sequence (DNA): TGTGCCAGCAGGACAGAAATAGGCTCTGGGGCCAACGTCCTGACTTTC. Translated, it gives CASRTEIGSGANVLTF.

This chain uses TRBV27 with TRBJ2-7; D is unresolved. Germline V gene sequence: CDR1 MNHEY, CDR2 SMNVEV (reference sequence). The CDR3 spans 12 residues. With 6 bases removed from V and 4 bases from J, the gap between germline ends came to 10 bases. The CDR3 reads CASREYPYEQYF. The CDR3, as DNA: TGTGCCAGCAGAGAGTATCCTTACGAGCAGTACTTC.

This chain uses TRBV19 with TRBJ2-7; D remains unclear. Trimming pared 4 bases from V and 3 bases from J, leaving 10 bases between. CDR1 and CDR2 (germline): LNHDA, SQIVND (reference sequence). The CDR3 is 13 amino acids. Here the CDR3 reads CASSRQVFYEQYF. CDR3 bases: TGTGCCAGTAGTAGACAAGTATTCTACGAGCAGTACTTC.

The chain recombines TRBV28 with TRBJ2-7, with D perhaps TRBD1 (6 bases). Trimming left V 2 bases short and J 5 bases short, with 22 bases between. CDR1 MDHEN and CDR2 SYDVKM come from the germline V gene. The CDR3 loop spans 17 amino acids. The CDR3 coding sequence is TGTGCCAGCAGTTTACTACAGGGCTTTAGTGCTGATCACGAGCAGTACTTC. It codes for CASSLLQGFSADHEQYF.

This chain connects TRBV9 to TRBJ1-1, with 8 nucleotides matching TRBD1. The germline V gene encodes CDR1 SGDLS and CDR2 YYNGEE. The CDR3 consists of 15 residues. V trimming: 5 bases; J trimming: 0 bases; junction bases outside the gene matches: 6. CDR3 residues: CASSAQGAMNTEAFF. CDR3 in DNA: TGTGCCAGCAGTGCTCAGGGGGCCATGAACACTGAAGCTTTCTTT.

CDR3: CASSFHLGSGTSEAFF. In DNA, the CDR3 is TGCGCCAGCAGCTTTCACCTTGGGTCAGGCACTTCCGAAGCTTTCTTT. The gene calls are TRBV5-1 and TRBJ1-1; D unclear. This CDR3 is 16 amino acids long. Germline V gene lookup returns CDR1 SGHRS and CDR2 YFSETQ. Trimming took 2 bases from V and 8 from J, leaving 22 bases between them.

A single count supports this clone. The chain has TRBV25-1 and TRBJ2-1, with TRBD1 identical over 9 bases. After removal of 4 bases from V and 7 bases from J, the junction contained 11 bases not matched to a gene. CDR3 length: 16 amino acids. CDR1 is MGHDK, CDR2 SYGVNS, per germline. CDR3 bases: TGTGCCAGCAGTGCGAGGGGGACAGGGCCTTTTAATGAGCAGTTCTTC. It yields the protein CASSARGTGPFNEQFF.

The CDR3 bases are TGCGCCAGCAGCCCGACAGTAGCGGGGGGGGAGCTGTTTTTT. Its translation is CASSPTVAGGELFF. The rearrangement links TRBV5-1 to TRBJ2-2, with 8 positions matching TRBD2. V was pared by 4 bases and J by 8 bases, with 7 bases of the junction left unmatched. CDR1 and CDR2 (germline): SGHRS, YFSETQ. CDR3 length: 14 residues. Full variable domain (rest looked up from reference TRBV5-1 and TRBJ2-2): KAGVTQTPRYLIKTRGQQVTLSCSPISGHRSVSWYQQTPGQGLQFLFEYFSETQRNKGNFPGRFSGRQFSNSRSEMNVSTLELGDSALYLCASSPTVAGGELFFGEGSRLTVL.

This CDR3 reads CASSQIDRGNQPQHF. In DNA, the CDR3 is TGCGCCAGCAGCCAAATCGACAGGGGCAATCAGCCCCAGCATTTT. The chain employs TRBV4-1 and TRBJ1-5; 7 nucleotides align to TRBD1. The CDR3 has 15 residues. Germline V gene sequence: CDR1 MGHRA, CDR2 YSYEKL. V lost 2 bases, J lost 2 bases, and 3 bases stayed unmatched.

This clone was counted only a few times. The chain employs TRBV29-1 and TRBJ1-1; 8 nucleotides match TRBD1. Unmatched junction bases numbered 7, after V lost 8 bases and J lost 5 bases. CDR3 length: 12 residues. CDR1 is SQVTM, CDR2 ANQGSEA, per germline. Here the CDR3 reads CSFRQGNTEAFF. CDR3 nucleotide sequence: TGCAGCTTCAGACAGGGGAATACTGAAGCTTTCTTT.

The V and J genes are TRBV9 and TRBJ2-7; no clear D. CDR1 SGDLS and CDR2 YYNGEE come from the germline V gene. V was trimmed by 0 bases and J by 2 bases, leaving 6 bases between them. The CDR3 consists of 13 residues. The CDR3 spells CASSVESAYEQYF. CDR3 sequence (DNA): TGTGCCAGCAGCGTAGAATCGGCCTACGAGCAGTACTTC.

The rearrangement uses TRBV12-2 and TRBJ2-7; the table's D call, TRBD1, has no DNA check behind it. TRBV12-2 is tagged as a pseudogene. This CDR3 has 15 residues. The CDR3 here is CASRSGTPRSYEQYF. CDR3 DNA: TGTGCAAGTCGCTCCGGGACACCACGTTCCTACGAGCAGTACTTC.

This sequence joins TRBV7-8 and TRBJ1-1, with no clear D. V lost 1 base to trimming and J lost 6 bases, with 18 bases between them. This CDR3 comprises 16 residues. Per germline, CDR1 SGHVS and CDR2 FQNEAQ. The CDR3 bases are TGTGCCAGCAGCTTAGAAGGATCCGGACTCGGGGCTGAAGCTTTCTTT. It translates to CASSLEGSGLGAEAFF.

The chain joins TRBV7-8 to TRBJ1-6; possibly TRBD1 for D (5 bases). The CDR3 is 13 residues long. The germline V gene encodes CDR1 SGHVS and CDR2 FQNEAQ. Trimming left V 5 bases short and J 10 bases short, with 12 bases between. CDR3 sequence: CASSPNRGSPLHF. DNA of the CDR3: TGTGCCAGCAGCCCTAACCGGGGGTCACCCCTCCACTTT.

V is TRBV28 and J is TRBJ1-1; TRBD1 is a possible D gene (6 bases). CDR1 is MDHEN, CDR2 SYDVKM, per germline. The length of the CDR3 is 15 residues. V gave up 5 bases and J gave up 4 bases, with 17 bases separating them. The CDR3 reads CASSPNTGSVTEAFF. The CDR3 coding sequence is TGTGCCAGCAGTCCCAACACAGGGTCCGTCACTGAAGCTTTCTTT.

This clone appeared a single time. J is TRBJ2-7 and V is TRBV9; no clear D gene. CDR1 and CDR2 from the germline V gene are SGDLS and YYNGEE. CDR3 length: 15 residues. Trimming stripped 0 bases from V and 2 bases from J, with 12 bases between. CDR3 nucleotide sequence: TGTGCCAGCAGCGTAGCGGTAGGAGACGCCTACGAGCAGTACTTC. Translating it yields CASSVAVGDAYEQYF.

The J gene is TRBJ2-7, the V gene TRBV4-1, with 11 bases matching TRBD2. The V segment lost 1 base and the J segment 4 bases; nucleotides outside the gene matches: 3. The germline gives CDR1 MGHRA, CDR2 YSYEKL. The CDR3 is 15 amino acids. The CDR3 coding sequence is TGCGCCAGCAGCCAAGGGCCTAGCGGGGGGTACGAGCAGTACTTC. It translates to CASSQGPSGGYEQYF.

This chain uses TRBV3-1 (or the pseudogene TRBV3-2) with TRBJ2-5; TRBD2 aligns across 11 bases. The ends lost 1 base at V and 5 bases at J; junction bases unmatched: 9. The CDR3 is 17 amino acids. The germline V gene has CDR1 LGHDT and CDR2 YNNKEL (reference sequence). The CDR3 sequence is CASSQGKTSGVGETQYF. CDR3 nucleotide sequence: TGTGCCAGCAGCCAAGGAAAGACTAGCGGGGTTGGGGAGACCCAGTACTTC.

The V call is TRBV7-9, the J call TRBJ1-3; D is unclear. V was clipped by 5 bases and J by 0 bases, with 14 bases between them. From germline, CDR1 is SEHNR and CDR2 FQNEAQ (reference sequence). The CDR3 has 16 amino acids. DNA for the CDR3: TGTGCCAGCAGCGGCCTCTCAGGTTACTCTGGAAACACCATATATTTT. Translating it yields CASSGLSGYSGNTIYF. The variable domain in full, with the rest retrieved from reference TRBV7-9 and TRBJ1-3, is DTGVSQNPRHKITKRGQNVTFRCDPISEHNRLYWYRQTLGQGPEFLTYFQNEAQLEKSRLLSDRFSAERPKGSFSTLEIQRTEQGDSAMYLCASSGLSGYSGNTIYFGEGSWLTVV.

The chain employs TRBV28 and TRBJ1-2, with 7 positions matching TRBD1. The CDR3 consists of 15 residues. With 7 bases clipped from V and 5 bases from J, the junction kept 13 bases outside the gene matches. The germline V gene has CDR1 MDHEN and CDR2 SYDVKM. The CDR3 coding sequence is TGTGCCAGCATCAAATCAGGGGGGATAAATTATGGCTACACCTTC. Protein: CASIKSGGINYGYTF.

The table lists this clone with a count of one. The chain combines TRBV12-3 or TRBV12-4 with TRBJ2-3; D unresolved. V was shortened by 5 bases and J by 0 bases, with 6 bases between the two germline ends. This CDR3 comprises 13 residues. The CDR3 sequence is CASSRGSTDTQYF. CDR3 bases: TGTGCCAGCAGTCGCGGAAGCACAGATACGCAGTATTTT.